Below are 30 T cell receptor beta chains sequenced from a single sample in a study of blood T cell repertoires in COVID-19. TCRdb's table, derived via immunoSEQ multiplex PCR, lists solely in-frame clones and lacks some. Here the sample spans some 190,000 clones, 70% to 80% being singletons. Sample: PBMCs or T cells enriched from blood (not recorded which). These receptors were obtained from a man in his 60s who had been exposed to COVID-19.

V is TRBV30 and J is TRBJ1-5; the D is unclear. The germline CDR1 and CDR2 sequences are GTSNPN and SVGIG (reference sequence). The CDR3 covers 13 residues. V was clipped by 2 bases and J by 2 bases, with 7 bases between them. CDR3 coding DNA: TGTGCCTGGAGTATATCCGGCAATCAGCCCCAGCATTTT. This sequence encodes CAWSISGNQPQHF.

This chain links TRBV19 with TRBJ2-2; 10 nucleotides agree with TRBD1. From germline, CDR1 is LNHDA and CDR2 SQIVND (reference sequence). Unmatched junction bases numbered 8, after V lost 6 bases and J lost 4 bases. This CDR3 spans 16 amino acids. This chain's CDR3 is CASRNSGTGVTGELFF. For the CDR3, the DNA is TGTGCCAGTAGAAATAGTGGGACAGGGGTCACCGGGGAGCTGTTTTTT. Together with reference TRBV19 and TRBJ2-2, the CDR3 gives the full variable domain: DGGITQSPKYLFRKEGQNVTLSCEQNLNHDAMYWYRQDPGQGLRLIYYSQIVNDFQKGDIAEGYSVSREKKESFPLTVTSAQKNPTAFYLCASRNSGTGVTGELFFGEGSRLTVL.

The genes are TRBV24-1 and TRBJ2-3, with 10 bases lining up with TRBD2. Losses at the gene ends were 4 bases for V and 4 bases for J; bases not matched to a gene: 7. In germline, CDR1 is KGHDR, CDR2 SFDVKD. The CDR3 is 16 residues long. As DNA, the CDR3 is TGTGCCACCAGTGACGCTAGCGGGAGTCTCGCAGATACGCAGTATTTT. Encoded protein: CATSDASGSLADTQYF.

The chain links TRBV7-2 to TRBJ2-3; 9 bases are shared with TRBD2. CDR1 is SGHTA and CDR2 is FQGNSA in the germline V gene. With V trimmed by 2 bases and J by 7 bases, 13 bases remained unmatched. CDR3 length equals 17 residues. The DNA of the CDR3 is TGTGCCAGCAGCTTATATCTAGCGGGATTGGGTGGAAATACGCAGTATTTT. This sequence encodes CASSLYLAGLGGNTQYF.

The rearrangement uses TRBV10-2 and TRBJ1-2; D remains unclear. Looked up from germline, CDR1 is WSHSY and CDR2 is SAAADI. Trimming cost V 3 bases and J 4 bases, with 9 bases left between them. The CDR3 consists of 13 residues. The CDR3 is CASSEAPSYGYTF. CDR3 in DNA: TGCGCCAGCAGTGAAGCACCCTCCTATGGCTACACCTTC.

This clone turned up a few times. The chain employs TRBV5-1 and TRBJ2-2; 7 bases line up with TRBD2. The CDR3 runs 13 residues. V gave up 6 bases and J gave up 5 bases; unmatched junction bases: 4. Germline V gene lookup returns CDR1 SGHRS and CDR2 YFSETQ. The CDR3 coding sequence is TGCGCCAGCACTAGCGGTGGGACCGGGGAGCTGTTTTTT. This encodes CASTSGGTGELFF.

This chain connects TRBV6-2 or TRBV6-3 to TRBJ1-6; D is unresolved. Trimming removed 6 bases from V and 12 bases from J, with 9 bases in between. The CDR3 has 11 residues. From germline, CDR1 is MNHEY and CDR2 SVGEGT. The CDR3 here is CASSPPGPLHF. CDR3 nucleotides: TGTGCCAGCAGCCCCCCGGGACCCCTCCACTTT.

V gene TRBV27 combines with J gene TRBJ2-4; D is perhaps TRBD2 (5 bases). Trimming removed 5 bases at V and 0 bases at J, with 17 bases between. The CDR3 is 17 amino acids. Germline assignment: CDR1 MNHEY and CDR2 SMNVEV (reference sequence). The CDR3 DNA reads TGTGCCAGCAGTCCCCGGGGAAGGATGATAGCCAAAAACATTCAGTACTTC. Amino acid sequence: CASSPRGRMIAKNIQYF.

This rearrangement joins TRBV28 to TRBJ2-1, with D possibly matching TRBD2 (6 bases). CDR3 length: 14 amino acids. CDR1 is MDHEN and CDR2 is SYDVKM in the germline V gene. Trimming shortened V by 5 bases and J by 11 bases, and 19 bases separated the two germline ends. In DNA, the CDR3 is TGTGCCAGCAGTACCGGGACTCGAGGTATGAAGCAGTTCTTC. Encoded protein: CASSTGTRGMKQFF. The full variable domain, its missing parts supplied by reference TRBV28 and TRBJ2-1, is DVKVTQSSRYLVKRTGEKVFLECVQDMDHENMFWYRQDPGLGLRLIYFSYDVKMKEKGDIPEGYSVSREKKERFSLILESASTNQTSMYLCASSTGTRGMKQFFGPGTRLTVL.

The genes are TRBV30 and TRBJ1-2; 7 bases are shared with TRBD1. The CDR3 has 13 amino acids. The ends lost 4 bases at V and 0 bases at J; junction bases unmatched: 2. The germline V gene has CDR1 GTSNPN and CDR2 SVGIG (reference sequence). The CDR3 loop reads CAWTGQANYGYTF. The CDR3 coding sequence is TGTGCCTGGACCGGACAGGCTAACTATGGCTACACCTTC. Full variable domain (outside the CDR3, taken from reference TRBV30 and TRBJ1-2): SQTIHQWPATLVQPVGSPLSLECTVEGTSNPNLYWYRQAAGRGLQLLFYSVGIGQISSEVPQNLSASRPQDRQFILSSKKLLLSDSGFYLCAWTGQANYGYTFGSGTRLTVV.

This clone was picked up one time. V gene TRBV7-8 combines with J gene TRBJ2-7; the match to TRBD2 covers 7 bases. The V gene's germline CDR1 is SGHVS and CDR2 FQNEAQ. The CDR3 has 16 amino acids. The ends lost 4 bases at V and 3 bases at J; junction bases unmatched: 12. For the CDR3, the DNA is TGTGCCAGCAGCTCGGGGCGGGGCGGGAGTCTCTACGAGCAGTACTTC. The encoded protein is CASSSGRGGSLYEQYF.

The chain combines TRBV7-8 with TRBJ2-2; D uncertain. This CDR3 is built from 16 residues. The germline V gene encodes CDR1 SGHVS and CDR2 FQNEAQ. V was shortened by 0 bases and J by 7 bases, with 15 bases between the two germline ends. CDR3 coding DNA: TGTGCCAGCAGCTTAGCGCTAAGTCGGGTGGGCGGGGAGCTGTTTTTT. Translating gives CASSLALSRVGGELFF.

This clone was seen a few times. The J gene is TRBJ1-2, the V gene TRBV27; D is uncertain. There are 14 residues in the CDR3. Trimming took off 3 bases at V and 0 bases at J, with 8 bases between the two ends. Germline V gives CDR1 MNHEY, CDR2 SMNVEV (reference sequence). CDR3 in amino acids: CASSLHPTNYGYTF. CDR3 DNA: TGTGCCAGCAGTTTGCACCCTACTAACTATGGCTACACCTTC.

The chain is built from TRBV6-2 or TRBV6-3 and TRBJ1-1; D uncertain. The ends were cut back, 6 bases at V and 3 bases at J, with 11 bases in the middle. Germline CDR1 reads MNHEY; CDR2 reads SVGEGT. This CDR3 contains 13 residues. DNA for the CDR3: TGTGCCAGCAGCCGACTGCGGGACACTGAAGCTTTCTTT. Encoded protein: CASSRLRDTEAFF.

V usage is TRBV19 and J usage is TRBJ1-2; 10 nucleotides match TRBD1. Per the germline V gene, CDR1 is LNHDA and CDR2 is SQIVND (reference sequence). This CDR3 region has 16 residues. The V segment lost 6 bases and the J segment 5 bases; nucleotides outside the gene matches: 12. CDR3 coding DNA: TGTGCCAGTAGGGAGGGACAGGGGACCCTCCTGTATGGCTACACCTTC. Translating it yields CASREGQGTLLYGYTF.

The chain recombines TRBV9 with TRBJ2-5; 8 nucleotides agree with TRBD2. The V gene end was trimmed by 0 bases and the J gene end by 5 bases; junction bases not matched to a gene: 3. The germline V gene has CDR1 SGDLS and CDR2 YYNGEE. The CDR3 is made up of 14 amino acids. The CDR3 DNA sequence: TGTGCCAGCAGCGTAGACGGCGGGAGGGAGACCCAGTACTTC. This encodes CASSVDGGRETQYF.

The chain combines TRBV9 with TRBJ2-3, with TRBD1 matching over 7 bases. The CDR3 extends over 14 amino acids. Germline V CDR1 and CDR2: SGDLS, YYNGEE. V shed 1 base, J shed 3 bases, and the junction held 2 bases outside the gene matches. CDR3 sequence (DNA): TGTGCCAGCAGCGTAAACAGGGGTACAGATACGCAGTATTTT. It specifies CASSVNRGTDTQYF.

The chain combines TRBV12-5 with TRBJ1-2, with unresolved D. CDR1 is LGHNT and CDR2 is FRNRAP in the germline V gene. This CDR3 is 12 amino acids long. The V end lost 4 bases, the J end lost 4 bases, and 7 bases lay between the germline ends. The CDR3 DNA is TGTGCTAGTGGTTCCCCGTCCTATGGCTACACCTTC. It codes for CASGSPSYGYTF.

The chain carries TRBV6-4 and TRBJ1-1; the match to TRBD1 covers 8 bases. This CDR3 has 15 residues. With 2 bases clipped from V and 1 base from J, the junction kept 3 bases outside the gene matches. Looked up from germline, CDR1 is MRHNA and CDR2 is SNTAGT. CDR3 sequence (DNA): TGTGCCAGCAGTGACACCGGGACAGGGAACACTGAAGCTTTCTTT. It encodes CASSDTGTGNTEAFF.

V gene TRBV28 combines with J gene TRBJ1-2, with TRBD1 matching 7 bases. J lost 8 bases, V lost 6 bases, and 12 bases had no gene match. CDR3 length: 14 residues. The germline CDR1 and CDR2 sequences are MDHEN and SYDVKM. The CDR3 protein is CASRPTGYAHGYTF. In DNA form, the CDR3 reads TGTGCCAGCAGACCGACAGGGTACGCGCACGGCTACACCTTC.

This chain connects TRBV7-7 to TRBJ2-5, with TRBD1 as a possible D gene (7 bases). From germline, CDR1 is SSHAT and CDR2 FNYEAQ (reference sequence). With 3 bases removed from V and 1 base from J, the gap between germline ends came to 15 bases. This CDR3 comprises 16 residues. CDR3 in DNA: TGTGCCAGCAGCTTGGGGGGACAGCGGCCCCAAGAGACCCAGTACTTC. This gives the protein CASSLGGQRPQETQYF.

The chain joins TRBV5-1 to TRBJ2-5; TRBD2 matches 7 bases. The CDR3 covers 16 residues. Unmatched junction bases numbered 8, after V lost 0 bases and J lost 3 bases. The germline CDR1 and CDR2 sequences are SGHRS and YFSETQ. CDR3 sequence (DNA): TGCGCCAGCAGCTTGGGGGCGCGGGAGCAGGAAGAGACCCAGTACTTC. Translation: CASSLGAREQEETQYF.

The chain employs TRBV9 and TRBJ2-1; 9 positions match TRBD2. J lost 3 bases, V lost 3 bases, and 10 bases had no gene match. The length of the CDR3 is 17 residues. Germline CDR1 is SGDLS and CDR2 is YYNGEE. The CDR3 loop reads CASSARLAGANYNEQFF. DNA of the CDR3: TGTGCCAGCAGCGCACGATTAGCGGGGGCAAACTACAATGAGCAGTTCTTC.

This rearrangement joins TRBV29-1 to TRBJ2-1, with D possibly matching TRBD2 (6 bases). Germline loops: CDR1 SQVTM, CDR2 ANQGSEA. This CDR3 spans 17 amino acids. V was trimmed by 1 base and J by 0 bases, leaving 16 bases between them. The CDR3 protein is CSVEVPGTGSSYNEQFF. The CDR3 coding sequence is TGCAGCGTTGAAGTACCCGGGACTGGGAGCTCCTACAATGAGCAGTTCTTC.

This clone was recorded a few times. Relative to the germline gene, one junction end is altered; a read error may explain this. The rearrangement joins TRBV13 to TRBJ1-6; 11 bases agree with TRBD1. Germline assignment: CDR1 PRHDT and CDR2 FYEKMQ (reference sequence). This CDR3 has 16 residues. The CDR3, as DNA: TGTGCCAGCAGCCTGGGACAGGGGGGCTATCATTCACCCCTCCACTTT. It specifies CASSLGQGGYHSPLHF.

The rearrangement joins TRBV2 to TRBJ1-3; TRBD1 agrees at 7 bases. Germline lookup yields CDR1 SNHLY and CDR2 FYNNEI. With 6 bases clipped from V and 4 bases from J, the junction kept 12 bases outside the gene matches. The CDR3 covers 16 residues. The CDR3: CASSNDMTGIGNTIYF. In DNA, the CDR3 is TGTGCCAGCAGCAACGATATGACAGGGATAGGAAACACCATATATTTT.

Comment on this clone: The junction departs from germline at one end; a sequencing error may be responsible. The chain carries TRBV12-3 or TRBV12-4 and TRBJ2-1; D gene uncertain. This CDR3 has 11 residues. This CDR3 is CASSPRLVLVF. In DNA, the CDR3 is TGTGCCAGCAGCCCCAGGTTGGTCCTGGTCTTC.

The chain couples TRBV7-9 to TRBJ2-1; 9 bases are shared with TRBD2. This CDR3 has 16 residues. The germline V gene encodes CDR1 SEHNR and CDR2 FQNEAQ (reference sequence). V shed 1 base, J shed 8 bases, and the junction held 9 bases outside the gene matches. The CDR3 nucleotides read TGTGCCAGCAGCTTAGAGGGGCTAGCGGGAAGGGATGAGCAGTTCTTC. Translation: CASSLEGLAGRDEQFF.

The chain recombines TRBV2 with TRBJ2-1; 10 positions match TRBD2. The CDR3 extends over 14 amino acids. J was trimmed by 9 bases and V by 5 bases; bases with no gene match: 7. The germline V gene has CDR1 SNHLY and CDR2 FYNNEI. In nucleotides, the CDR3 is TGTGCCAGCAGTTCCGCTAGCGGGAGAGTTGAGCAGTTCTTC. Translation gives CASSSASGRVEQFF.

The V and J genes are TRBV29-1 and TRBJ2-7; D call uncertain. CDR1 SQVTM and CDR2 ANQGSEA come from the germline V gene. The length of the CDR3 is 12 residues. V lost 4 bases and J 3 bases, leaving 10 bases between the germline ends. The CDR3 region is CSVVVASYEQYF. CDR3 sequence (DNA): TGCAGCGTTGTGGTGGCTAGCTACGAGCAGTACTTC.